The clone carrying this T cell receptor beta chain was counted a few times. Uncontrolled infection, other autoimmune disease, pregnancy and lactation each barred patients from inclusion. Regions amplified from RNA transcripts were the TCR beta CDR3 regions. The primer set for the first-round RT-PCR of the TCR CDR3 was HTBI. MiXCR was run by TCRdb on the multiplex PCR reads, yielding one entry per CDR3 protein. Of fewer than 750,000 distinct CDR3 sequences listed, about 14% are singletons. The data were taken from a study of T cells in Graves' hyperthyroidism and ophthalmopathy. After removal of 4 bases from V and 5 bases from J, the junction contained 8 bases not matched to a gene. The CDR3 extends over 15 amino acids. From germline, CDR1 is MGHDK and CDR2 SYGVNS.

Sequenced input: blood. V and J are TRBV25-1 and TRBJ2-1; 7 nucleotides agree with TRBD1. The origin of this receptor is a woman aged 45 to 65 with Graves' ophthalmopathy. CDR3 amino acids: CASSARTGSHNEQFF. The CDR3 coding sequence is TGTGCCAGCAGTGCGAGGACAGGAAGCCACAATGAGCAGTTCTTC.